The sequence of this T cell receptor (beta chain) was determined in a study of identical twins. Findings and caveats of the study: For zero-insertion analyses, partial confounding could come from invariant MAIT and iNKT cells.

This clonotype has more than one count but fewer than ten. Its antigen is not identified. Healthy Caucasians supplied all donations. V gave up 4 bases and J gave up 5 bases; unmatched junction bases: 12. The CDR3 is 17 amino acids. MiXCR, applied by TCRdb to the 5' RACE reads, yields one record per CDR3 protein. The table includes 690,000 or so distinct CDR3 sequences, 8.5% to 9% detected once. These data were also reused for a study on yellow fever vaccine responses in identical twins.

This receptor was obtained from a woman younger than 30 in good health. This sequence joins TRBV12-3 or TRBV12-4 and TRBJ2-5; the match to TRBD2 covers 11 bases. The sample consisted of PBMCs. CDR3 sequence: CASSWNDRASGGETQYF. The CDR3 region has the DNA TGTGCCAGCAGTTGGAATGATCGGGCTAGCGGGGGGGAGACCCAGTACTTC.